In this sample, the clone carrying this T cell receptor beta chain turned up many times. This specimen belongs to a study of neurological immune-mediated disorders. TCRdb re-called the 5' RACE reads with MiXCR, one entry per CDR3 protein. This sample has some 50,000 distinct CDR3 sequences; about an eighth occur once, and the top ten carry under 5%. Regarding time point: longitudinal time-point 2. The CDR3 sequence is 16 residues long. Looked up from germline, CDR1 is ENHRY and CDR2 is SYGVKD. The V gene lost 0 bases and the J gene lost 4 bases, with 14 bases spanning the gap. This chain uses TRBV10-3 with TRBJ2-3; D gene uncertain. Sequenced: PBMCs. The receptor's source is a male donor with HTLV-1-associated myelopathy (HAM/TSP). The CDR3 protein is CAISESIQVLADTQYF. Written as DNA, the CDR3 is TGTGCCATCAGTGAGTCAATCCAGGTTCTCGCAGATACGCAGTATTTT.